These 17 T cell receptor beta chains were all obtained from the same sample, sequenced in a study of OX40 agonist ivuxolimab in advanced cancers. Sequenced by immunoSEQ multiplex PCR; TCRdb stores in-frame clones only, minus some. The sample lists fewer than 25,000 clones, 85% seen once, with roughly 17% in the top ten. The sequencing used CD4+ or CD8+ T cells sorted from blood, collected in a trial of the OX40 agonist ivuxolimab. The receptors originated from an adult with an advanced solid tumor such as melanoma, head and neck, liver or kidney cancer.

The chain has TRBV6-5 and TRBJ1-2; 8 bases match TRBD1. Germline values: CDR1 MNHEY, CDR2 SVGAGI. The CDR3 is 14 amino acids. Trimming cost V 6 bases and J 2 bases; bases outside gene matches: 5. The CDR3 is CASRQGDLNYGYTF. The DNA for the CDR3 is TGTGCCAGCAGACAGGGGGATTTAAACTATGGCTACACCTTC.

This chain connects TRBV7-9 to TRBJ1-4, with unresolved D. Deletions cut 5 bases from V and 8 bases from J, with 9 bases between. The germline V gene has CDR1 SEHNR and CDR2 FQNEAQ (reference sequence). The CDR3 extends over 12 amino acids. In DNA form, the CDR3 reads TGTGCCAGCAGCCGGACGGAGGAAAAACTGTTTTTT. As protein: CASSRTEEKLFF. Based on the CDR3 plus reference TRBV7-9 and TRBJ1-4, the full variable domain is DTGVSQNPRHKITKRGQNVTFRCDPISEHNRLYWYRQTLGQGPEFLTYFQNEAQLEKSRLLSDRFSAERPKGSFSTLEIQRTEQGDSAMYLCASSRTEEKLFFGSGTQLSVL.

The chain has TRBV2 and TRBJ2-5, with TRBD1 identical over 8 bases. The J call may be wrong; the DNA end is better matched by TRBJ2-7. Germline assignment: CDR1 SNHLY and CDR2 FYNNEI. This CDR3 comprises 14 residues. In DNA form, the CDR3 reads TGTGCCAGCAATAGACAGGGGAGCTCCTACGAGCAGTACTTC. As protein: CASNRQGSSYEQYF.

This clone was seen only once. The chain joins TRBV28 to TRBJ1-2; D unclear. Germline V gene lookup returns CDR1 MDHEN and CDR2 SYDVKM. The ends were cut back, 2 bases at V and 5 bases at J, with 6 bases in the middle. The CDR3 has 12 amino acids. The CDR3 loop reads CASSLVEYGYTF. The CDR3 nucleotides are TGTGCCAGCAGTTTAGTGGAGTATGGCTACACCTTC.

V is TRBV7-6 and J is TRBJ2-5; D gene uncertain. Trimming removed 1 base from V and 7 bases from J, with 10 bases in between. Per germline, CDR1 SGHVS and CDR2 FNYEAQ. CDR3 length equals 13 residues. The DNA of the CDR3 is TGTGCCAGCAGCTTAGTCCTGGGTGGGACCCAGTACTTC. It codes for CASSLVLGGTQYF.

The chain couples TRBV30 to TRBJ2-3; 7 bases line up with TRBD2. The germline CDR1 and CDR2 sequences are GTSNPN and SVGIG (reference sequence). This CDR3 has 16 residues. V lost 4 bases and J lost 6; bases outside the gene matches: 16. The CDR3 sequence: CAWKVSTSAPGDTQYF. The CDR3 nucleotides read TGTGCCTGGAAGGTCTCCACTAGCGCACCGGGGGATACGCAGTATTTT.

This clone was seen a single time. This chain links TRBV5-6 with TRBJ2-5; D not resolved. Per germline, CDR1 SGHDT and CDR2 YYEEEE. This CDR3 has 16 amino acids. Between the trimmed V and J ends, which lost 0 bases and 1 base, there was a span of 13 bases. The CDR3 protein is CASSLGSGVAQETQYF. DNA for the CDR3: TGTGCCAGCAGCTTGGGTTCAGGTGTGGCCCAAGAGACCCAGTACTTC.

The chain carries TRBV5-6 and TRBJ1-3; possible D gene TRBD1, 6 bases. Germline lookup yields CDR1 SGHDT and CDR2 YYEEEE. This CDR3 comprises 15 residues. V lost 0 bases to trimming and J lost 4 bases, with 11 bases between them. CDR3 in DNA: TGTGCCAGCAGCTTGGGAGCGGGGGGCGGAAACACCATATATTTT. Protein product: CASSLGAGGGNTIYF.

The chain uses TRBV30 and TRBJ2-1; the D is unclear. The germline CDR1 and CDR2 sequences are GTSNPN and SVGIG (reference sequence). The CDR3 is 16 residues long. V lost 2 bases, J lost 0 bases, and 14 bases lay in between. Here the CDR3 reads CAWSFPFQSSYNEQFF. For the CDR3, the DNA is TGTGCCTGGAGTTTTCCTTTTCAGAGCTCCTACAATGAGCAGTTCTTC.

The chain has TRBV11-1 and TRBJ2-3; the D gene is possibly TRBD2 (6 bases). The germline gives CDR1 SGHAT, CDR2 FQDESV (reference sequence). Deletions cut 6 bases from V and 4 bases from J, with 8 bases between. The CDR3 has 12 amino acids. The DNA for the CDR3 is TGTGCCAGCAGACCTAGCGCAGATACGCAGTATTTT. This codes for CASRPSADTQYF.

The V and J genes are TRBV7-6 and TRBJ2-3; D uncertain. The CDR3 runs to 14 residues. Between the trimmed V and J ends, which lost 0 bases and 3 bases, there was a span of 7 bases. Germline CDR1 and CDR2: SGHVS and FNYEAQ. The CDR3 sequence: CASSLAEATDTQYF. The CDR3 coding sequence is TGTGCCAGCAGCTTAGCCGAGGCAACAGATACGCAGTATTTT.

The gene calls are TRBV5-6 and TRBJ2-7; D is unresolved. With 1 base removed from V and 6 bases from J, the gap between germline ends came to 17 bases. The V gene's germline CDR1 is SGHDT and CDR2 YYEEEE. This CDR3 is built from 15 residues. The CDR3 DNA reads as TGTGCCAGCAGCTTGTATGGCCATCCCCCGGGCGAGCAGTACTTC. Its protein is CASSLYGHPPGEQYF.

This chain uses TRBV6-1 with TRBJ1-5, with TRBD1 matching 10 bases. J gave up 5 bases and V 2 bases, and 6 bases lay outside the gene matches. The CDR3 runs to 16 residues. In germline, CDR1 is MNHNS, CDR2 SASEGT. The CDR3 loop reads CASSETPGQGYQPQHF. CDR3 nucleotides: TGTGCCAGCAGTGAAACCCCGGGACAGGGGTATCAGCCCCAGCATTTT.

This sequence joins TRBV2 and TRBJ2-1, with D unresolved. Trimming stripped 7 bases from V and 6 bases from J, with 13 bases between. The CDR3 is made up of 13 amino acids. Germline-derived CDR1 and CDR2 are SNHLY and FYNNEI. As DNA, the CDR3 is TGTGCCAGCAACAGAGACCCGCTCAATGAGCAGTTCTTC. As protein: CASNRDPLNEQFF.

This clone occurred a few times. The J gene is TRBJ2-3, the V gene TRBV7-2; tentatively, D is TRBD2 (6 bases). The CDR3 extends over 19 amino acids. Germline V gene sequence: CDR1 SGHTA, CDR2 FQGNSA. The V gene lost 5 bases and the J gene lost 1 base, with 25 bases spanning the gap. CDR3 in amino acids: CASSLAGGTVSPRTDTQYF. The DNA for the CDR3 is TGTGCCAGCAGCCTTGCTGGCGGGACCGTGTCCCCCCGCACAGATACGCAGTATTTT.

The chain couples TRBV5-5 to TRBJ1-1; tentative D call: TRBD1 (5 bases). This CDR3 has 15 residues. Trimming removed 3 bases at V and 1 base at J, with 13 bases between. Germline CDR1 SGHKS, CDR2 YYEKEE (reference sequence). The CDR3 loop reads CASSYGRGENTEAFF. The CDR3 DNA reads TGTGCCAGCAGCTACGGCCGGGGGGAGAACACTGAAGCTTTCTTT.

CDR3: CASSLDDLAKDTQYF. In DNA form, the CDR3 reads TGTGCCAGCAGCTTAGATGACCTAGCAAAAGATACGCAGTATTTT. The V call is TRBV11-2, the J call TRBJ2-3, with D tentatively TRBD2 (5 bases). CDR1 and CDR2 from the germline V gene are SGHAT and FQNNGV. Between the trimmed V and J ends, which lost 0 bases and 5 bases, there was a span of 12 bases. There are 15 residues in the CDR3.